This record covers a single TCR beta chain. The antigen remains unidentified. The sample belongs to a study of T cell responses to AZD1222 COVID-19 vaccine. Study-wide background: Recipients boosted at about 4 weeks or about 12 weeks are pooled.

Sequencing used immunoSEQ multiplex PCR; TCRdb keeps in-frame clones, though not all of them. In the table there are about 57,000 clones, 86% of which are singletons. General study results and limits: Unmutated regions of variants are reportedly targeted by nearly half of spike-specific TCRs.

The clonotype comes from an adult in good health. This specimen consisted of peripheral blood, obtained on day 0 of AZD1222 vaccination.

The CDR3 here is CASSESQLAVVNEQFF. CDR3 in DNA: TGTGCCAGCAGTGAAAGTCAACTAGCGGTAGTCAATGAGCAGTTCTTC. The chain combines TRBV6-1 with TRBJ2-1, with 8 bases aligning to TRBD2. V lost 2 bases to trimming and J lost 6 bases; unmatched junction nucleotides: 9. The CDR3 has 16 amino acids. Germline CDR1 MNHNS, CDR2 SASEGT.